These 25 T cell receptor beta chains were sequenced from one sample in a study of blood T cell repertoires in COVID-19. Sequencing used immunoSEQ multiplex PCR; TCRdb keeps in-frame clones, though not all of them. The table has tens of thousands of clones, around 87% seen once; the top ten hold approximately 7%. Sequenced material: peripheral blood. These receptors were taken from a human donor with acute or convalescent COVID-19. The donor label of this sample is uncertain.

The CDR3 sequence is CASSLVAGSSEAFF. In DNA form, the CDR3 reads TGTGCCAGCAGCTTAGTTGCGGGAAGCTCTGAAGCTTTCTTT. V and J are TRBV11-3 and TRBJ1-1; D uncertain. Germline-derived CDR1 and CDR2 are SGHNT and YENEEA. Trimming took 1 base from V and 6 from J, leaving 12 bases between them. CDR3 length equals 14 residues.

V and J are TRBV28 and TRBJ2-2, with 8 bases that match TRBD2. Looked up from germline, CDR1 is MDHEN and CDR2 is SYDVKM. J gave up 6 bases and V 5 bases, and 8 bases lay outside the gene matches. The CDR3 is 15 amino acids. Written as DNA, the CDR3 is TGTGCCAGCAGTCGCCCCGGGACTAGGGCCGGGGAGCTGTTTTTT. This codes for CASSRPGTRAGELFF.

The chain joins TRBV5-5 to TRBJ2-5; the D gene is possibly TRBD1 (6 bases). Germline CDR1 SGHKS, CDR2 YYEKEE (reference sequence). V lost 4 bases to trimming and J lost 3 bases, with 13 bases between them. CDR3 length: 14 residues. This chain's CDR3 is CASSRGHSEETQYF. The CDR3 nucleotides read TGTGCCAGCAGCCGGGGACATAGTGAAGAGACCCAGTACTTC.

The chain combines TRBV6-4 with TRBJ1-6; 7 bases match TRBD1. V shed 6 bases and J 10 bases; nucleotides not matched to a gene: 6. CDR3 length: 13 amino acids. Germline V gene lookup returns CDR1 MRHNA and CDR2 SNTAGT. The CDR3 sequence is CASSADRASPLHF. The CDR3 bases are TGTGCCAGCAGCGCAGACAGGGCCTCACCCCTCCACTTT.

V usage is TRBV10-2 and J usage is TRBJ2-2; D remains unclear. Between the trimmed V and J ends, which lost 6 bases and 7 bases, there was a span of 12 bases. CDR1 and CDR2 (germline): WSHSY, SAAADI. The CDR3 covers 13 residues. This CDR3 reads CASSFRLNGELFF. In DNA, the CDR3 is TGCGCCAGCAGCTTTAGACTCAACGGGGAGCTGTTTTTT.

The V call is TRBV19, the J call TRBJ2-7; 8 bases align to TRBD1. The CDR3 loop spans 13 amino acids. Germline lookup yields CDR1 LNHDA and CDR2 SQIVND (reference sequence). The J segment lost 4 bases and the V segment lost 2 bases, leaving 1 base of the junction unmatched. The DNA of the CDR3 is TGTGCCAGTAGTATACAGGGGGCTTACGAGCAGTACTTC. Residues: CASSIQGAYEQYF.

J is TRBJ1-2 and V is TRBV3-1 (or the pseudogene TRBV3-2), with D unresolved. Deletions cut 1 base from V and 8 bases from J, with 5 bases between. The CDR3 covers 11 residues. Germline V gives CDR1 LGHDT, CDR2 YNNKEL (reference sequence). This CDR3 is CASSQALGYTF. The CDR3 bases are TGTGCCAGCAGCCAAGCCCTCGGCTACACCTTC.

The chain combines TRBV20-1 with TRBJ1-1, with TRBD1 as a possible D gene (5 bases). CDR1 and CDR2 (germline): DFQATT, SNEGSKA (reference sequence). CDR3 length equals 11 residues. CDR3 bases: TGCAGCACAGGACGAAGGACTGAAGCTTTCTTT. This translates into CSTGRRTEAFF.

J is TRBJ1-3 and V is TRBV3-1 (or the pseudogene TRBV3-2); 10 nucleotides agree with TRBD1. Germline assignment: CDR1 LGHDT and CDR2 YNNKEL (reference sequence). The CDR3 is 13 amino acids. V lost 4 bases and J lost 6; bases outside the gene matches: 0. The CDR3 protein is CASSRQGANTIYF. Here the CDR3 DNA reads TGTGCCAGCAGCCGACAGGGGGCAAACACCATATATTTT.

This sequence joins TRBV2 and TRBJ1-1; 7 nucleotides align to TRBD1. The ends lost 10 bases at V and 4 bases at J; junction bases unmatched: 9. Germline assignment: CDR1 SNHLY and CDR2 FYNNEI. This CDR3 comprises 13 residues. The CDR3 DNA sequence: TGTGCCAACCCGACAGGGTCAAGCACTGAAGCTTTCTTT. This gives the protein CANPTGSSTEAFF. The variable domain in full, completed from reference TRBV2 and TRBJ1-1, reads EPEVTQTPSHQVTQMGQEVILRCVPISNHLYFYWYRQILGQKVEFLVSFYNNEISEKSEIFDDQFSVERPDGSNFTLKIRSTKLEDSAMYFCANPTGSSTEAFFGQGTRLTVV.

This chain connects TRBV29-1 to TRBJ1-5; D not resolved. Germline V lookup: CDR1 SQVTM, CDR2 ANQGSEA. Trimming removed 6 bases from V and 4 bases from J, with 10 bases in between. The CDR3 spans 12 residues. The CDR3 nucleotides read TGCAGCGTCGGAGGATTAAATCAGCCCCAGCATTTT. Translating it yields CSVGGLNQPQHF.

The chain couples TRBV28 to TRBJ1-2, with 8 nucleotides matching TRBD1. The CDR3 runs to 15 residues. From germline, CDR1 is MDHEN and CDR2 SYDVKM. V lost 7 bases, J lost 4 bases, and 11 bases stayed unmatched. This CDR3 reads CASNTGGGQSYGYTF. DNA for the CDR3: TGTGCCAGCAATACAGGGGGGGGCCAAAGCTATGGCTACACCTTC.

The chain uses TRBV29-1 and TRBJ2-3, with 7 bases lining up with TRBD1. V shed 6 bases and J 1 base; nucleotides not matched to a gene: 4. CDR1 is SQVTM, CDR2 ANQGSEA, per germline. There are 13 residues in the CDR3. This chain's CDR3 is CSVTGDRTDTQYF. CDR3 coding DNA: TGCAGCGTCACAGGGGATCGCACAGATACGCAGTATTTT.

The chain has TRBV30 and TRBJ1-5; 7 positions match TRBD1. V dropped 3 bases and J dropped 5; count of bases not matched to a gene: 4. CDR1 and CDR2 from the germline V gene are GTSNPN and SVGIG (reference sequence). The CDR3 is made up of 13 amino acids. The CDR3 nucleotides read TGTGCCTGGAGCCGACAGGGCGATCAGCCCCAGCATTTT. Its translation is CAWSRQGDQPQHF.

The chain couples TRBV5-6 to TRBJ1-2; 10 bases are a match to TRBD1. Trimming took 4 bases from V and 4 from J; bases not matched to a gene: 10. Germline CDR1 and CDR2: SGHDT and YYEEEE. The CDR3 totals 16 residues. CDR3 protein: CASSQVPGQGLYGYTF. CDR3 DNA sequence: TGTGCCAGCAGCCAAGTCCCGGGACAGGGGCTCTATGGCTACACCTTC.

The CDR3 DNA reads TGTGCCAGCAGTGGGCAGATCCAAGAGACCCAGTACTTC. Translated, it gives CASSGQIQETQYF. This chain links TRBV6-6 with TRBJ2-5; D unresolved. Trimming removed 5 bases from V and 1 base from J, with 8 bases in between. This CDR3 comprises 13 residues. Per the germline V gene, CDR1 is MNHNY and CDR2 is SVGAGI (reference sequence).

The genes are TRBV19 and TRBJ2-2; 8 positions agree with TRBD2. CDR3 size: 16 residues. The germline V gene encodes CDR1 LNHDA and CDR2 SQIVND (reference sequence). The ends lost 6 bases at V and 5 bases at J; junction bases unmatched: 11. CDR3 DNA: TGTGCCAGTAGGACAGTTCGGGGGGGGCATACCGGGGAGCTGTTTTTT. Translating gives CASRTVRGGHTGELFF.

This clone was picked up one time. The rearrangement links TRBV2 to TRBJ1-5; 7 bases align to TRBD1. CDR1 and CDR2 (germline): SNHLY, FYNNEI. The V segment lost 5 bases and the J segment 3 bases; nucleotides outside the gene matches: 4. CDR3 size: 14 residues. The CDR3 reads CASSSDRDNQPQHF. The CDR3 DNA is TGTGCCAGCAGTTCCGACAGGGACAATCAGCCCCAGCATTTT.

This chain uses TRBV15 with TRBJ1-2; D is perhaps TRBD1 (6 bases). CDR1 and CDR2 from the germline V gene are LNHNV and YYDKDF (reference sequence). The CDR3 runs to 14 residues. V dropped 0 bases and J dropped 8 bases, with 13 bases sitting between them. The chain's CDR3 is CATSRDRGAGGYTF. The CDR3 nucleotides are TGTGCCACCAGCAGAGATCGGGGGGCCGGGGGCTACACCTTC.

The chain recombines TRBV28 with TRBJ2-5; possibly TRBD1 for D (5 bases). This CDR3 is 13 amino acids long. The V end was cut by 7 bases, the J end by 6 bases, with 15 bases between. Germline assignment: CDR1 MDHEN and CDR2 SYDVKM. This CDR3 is CASTSRLGQTQYF. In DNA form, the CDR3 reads TGTGCCAGCACCAGTAGGCTGGGGCAGACCCAGTACTTC.

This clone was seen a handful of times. CDR3 residues: CAISEEVAVYQETQYF. The DNA of the CDR3 is TGTGCCATCAGTGAGGAAGTAGCGGTGTACCAAGAGACCCAGTACTTC. The chain recombines TRBV10-3 with TRBJ2-5; a possible D gene is TRBD2 (6 bases). The CDR3 covers 16 residues. Trimming stripped 2 bases from V and 0 bases from J, with 13 bases between. The germline V gene has CDR1 ENHRY and CDR2 SYGVKD.

In nucleotides, the CDR3 is TGCAGTGCCAGTCCCGGGACAGGGTTTGGGACCCAGTACTTC. Its protein is CSASPGTGFGTQYF. V and J are TRBV20-1 and TRBJ2-5; the match to TRBD1 covers 9 bases. V was pared by 6 bases and J by 7 bases, with 12 bases of the junction left unmatched. Germline V gene sequence: CDR1 DFQATT, CDR2 SNEGSKA (reference sequence). The length of the CDR3 is 14 residues.

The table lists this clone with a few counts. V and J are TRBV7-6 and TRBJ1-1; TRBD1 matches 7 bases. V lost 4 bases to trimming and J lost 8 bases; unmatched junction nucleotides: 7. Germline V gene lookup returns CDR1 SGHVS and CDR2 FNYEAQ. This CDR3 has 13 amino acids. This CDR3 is CASSSGTVGEAFF. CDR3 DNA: TGTGCCAGCAGCTCAGGGACAGTGGGCGAAGCTTTCTTT.

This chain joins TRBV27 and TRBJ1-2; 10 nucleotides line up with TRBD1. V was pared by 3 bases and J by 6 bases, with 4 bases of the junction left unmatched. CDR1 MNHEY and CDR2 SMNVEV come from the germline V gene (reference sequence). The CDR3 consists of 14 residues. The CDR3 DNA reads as TGTGCCAGCAGTTTCGACAGGGGGCTGGATGGCTACACCTTC. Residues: CASSFDRGLDGYTF.

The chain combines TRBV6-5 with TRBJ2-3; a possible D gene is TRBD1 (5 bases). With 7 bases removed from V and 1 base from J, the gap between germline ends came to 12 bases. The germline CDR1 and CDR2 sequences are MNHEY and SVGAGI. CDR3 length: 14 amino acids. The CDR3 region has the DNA TGTGCCAGCACCTCGGACATACGCACAGATACGCAGTATTTT. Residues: CASTSDIRTDTQYF.